This T cell receptor beta chain was sequenced in a study of T cell changes during pregnancy in multiple sclerosis. Germline V lookup: CDR1 LNHDA, CDR2 SQIVND (reference sequence). V was pared by 5 bases and J by 0 bases, with 16 bases between. The CDR3 is made up of 17 amino acids. This table comes from immunoSEQ multiplex PCR, and its TCRdb copy is limited to in-frame clones, with some not included. The sample lists about 64,000 clones, roughly 90% occurring once. This sequence joins TRBV19 and TRBJ2-2, with D maybe TRBD2 (6 bases). The TCR originated in a female donor with multiple sclerosis, enrolled in a pregnancy study. Source: peripheral blood, taken in the second trimester of pregnancy. The CDR3 sequence: CASSPQPGLSNTGELFF. The CDR3 region has the DNA TGTGCCAGTAGTCCTCAACCGGGACTTTCGAACACCGGGGAGCTGTTTTTT.